A selection of T cell receptor beta chains follows, all from one sample in a study of identical twins. TCRdb called the 5' RACE reads again in MiXCR, with one record for every CDR3 protein. The sample includes around 650,000 distinct CDR3 sequences, roughly 7.2% of them seen just once. The sample was also reused in another study, on yellow fever vaccine responses in identical twins.

Sequencing input: PBMCs. Source of these receptors: a young woman in good health. Each CDR3 is given with its conserved first and last residue. The D gene is left open where the match is weak. Part of the rows lack a size; the others show once, few, many or a class for expanded clones.

v_call,j_call,d_call,clone_size,cdr3_nt,cdr3_aa
TRBV14,TRBJ2-6,TRBD1,NA,TGTGCCAGCAGCCACCGGGACAGGGGAAGGTCTGGGGCCAACGTCCTGACTTTC,CASSHRDRGRSGANVLTF
TRBV2,TRBJ2-1,TRBD2,few,TGTGCCAGCAGTCAACGACTAGCGGGGGGGAGAATGGTAACCAATGAGCAGTTCTTC,CASSQRLAGGRMVTNEQFF
TRBV28,TRBJ2-3,NA,NA,TGTGCCAGCAGTTTACCCCCGACCCGCACCGTCCTAGATACGCAGTATTTT,CASSLPPTRTVLDTQYF
TRBV12-3/TRBV12-4,TRBJ2-1,TRBD2,many,TGTGCCAGCAGCCCCGCTAGCGGGGGGGCAAATGAGCAGTTCTTC,CASSPASGGANEQFF
TRBV2,TRBJ1-1,NA,many,TGTGCCAGCAGAACGGATTTGAACACTGAAGCTTTCTTT,CASRTDLNTEAFF
TRBV6-5,TRBJ2-7,TRBD1,few,TGTGCCAGCAGTTACGAGGCAGGGGGACGCGAGCAGTACTTC,CASSYEAGGREQYF
TRBV5-1,TRBJ1-2,TRBD1,NA,TGCGCCAGCAGCCAAGGACAGGGATGGGGCTACACCTTC,CASSQGQGWGYTF
TRBV12-3/TRBV12-4,TRBJ1-5,NA,few,TGTGCCAGCAGTTTCAACCTAGCGACGGATAGCAATCAGCCCCAGCATTTT,CASSFNLATDSNQPQHF
TRBV5-1,TRBJ1-2,NA,NA,TGCGCCAGCAGAAATCCGGACAGTACCTATGGCTACACCTTC,CASRNPDSTYGYTF
TRBV2,TRBJ1-2,NA,NA,TGTGCCAGCGGAGTCCCGGAGGGGACCTATGGCTACACCTTC,CASGVPEGTYGYTF
TRBV5-1,TRBJ2-3,NA,few,TGCGCCAGCAGCTCTATACGGGGAGATACGCAGTATTTT,CASSSIRGDTQYF
TRBV5-1,TRBJ2-1,TRBD2,NA,TGCGCCAGTAGCGGGAGGGCTCCCAATGAGCAGTTCTTC,CASSGRAPNEQFF
TRBV24-1,TRBJ2-7,TRBD1,many,TGTGCCACCAGTGACCGCCGGACAGGGGTTGGTGAGCAGTACTTC,CATSDRRTGVGEQYF
TRBV11-2,TRBJ2-1,NA,few,TGTGCCAGCAGCGCCACGACGGCCGATTACAATGAGCAGTTCTTC,CASSATTADYNEQFF
TRBV2,TRBJ1-1,NA,NA,TGTGCCAGCAGTGTGCAATACACTGAAGCTTTCTTT,CASSVQYTEAFF
TRBV6-5,TRBJ1-2,NA,NA,TGTGCCAGCAGTTACTTCCAGGGGAGGGATGGCTACACCTTC,CASSYFQGRDGYTF
TRBV4-1,TRBJ2-1,NA,medium-sized,TGCGCCAGCAGCCTTTCGATAAACTACAATGAGCAGTTCTTC,CASSLSINYNEQFF
TRBV12-3/TRBV12-4,TRBJ2-1,NA,NA,TGTGCCAGCAGTCCCCCAAGTGGCTCCTACAATGAGCAGTTCTTC,CASSPPSGSYNEQFF
TRBV5-1,TRBJ1-1,NA,many,TGCGCCAGCAGCTTCTACAGGGAGCGGGGCACTGAAGCTTTCTTT,CASSFYRERGTEAFF
TRBV12-3/TRBV12-4,TRBJ2-3,NA,few,TGTGCCAGCAGTTTAAATGTTCTGCCGGCGCAGTATTTT,CASSLNVLPAQYF
TRBV5-1,TRBJ2-2,NA,many,TGCGCCAGCAGCGTCTTAACGGCGACCGGGGAGCTGTTTTTT,CASSVLTATGELFF
TRBV7-9,TRBJ1-1,NA,many,TGTGCCAGCAGCTTAGCGGGGACCGAGAAAGCTTTCTTT,CASSLAGTEKAFF
TRBV9,TRBJ2-5,TRBD1,NA,TGTGCCAGCAGCGTTGACGACAGGGTGAGAGAGACCCAGTACTTC,CASSVDDRVRETQYF
TRBV20-1,TRBJ1-6,NA,NA,TGCAGTGCTAGGGAACAGGGTTCCTATAATTCACCCCTCCACTTT,CSAREQGSYNSPLHF
TRBV5-6,TRBJ2-5,NA,NA,TGTGCCAGCAGCTATCTACAGGGCGCCAAAGAGACCCAGTACTTC,CASSYLQGAKETQYF
TRBV9,TRBJ2-1,NA,many,TGTGCCAGCAGCGTAGGGATAGCGGACAATGAGCAGTTCTTC,CASSVGIADNEQFF
TRBV20-1,TRBJ2-1,NA,many,TGCAGTGCTAGTTGGGCCTACGATAACAATGAGCAGTTCTTC,CSASWAYDNNEQFF
TRBV3-1,TRBJ2-5,NA,NA,TGTGCCAGCAGCCAAGAGGAGGGGGCAAAGACCCAGTACTTC,CASSQEEGAKTQYF
TRBV10-3,TRBJ2-1,NA,NA,TGTGCCATCAGTGAGTCTGGACATAAGAATGAGCAGTTCTTC,CAISESGHKNEQFF
TRBV20-1,TRBJ2-1,TRBD2,NA,TGCAGTGCGTTAGCGGGAACCTACAATGAGCAGTTCTTC,CSALAGTYNEQFF
TRBV20-1,TRBJ2-2,NA,many,TGCAGTGCTAGAAGTGACAGTAACACCGGGGAGCTGTTTTTT,CSARSDSNTGELFF
TRBV7-9,TRBJ2-7,NA,NA,TGTGCCAGCAGCTTAGCGTGGGTAGACTACGAGCAGTACTTC,CASSLAWVDYEQYF
TRBV5-1,TRBJ2-1,TRBD2,many,TGCGCCAGCAGCCAGGGACTAGCGGAGAACAATGAGCAGTTCTTC,CASSQGLAENNEQFF
TRBV10-3,TRBJ1-6,TRBD1,many,TGTGCCATCAGTGAGTCGGGGCAGGGGGCTAATTCACCCCTCCACTTT,CAISESGQGANSPLHF
TRBV6-1,TRBJ2-7,NA,NA,TGTGCCAGCAGTGTCACCGGGACGGGCTCCTACGAGCAGTACTTC,CASSVTGTGSYEQYF
TRBV20-1,TRBJ2-5,NA,few,TGCAGTGCACAGAAAGGGGGGGTCGGGGAGACCCAGTACTTC,CSAQKGGVGETQYF
TRBV20-1,TRBJ2-3,NA,NA,TGCAGTGCTATGGAGGGGCCTGTCGATACGCAGTATTTT,CSAMEGPVDTQYF
TRBV7-8,TRBJ2-2,TRBD2,few,TGTGCCAGCAGCTTAGTAGGACTAGCGGGAGTAGGCACCGGGGAGCTGTTTTTT,CASSLVGLAGVGTGELFF
TRBV20-1,TRBJ2-1,NA,NA,TGCAGTGCTGTACCTATCGGGACCCAAGAGCAGTTCTTC,CSAVPIGTQEQFF